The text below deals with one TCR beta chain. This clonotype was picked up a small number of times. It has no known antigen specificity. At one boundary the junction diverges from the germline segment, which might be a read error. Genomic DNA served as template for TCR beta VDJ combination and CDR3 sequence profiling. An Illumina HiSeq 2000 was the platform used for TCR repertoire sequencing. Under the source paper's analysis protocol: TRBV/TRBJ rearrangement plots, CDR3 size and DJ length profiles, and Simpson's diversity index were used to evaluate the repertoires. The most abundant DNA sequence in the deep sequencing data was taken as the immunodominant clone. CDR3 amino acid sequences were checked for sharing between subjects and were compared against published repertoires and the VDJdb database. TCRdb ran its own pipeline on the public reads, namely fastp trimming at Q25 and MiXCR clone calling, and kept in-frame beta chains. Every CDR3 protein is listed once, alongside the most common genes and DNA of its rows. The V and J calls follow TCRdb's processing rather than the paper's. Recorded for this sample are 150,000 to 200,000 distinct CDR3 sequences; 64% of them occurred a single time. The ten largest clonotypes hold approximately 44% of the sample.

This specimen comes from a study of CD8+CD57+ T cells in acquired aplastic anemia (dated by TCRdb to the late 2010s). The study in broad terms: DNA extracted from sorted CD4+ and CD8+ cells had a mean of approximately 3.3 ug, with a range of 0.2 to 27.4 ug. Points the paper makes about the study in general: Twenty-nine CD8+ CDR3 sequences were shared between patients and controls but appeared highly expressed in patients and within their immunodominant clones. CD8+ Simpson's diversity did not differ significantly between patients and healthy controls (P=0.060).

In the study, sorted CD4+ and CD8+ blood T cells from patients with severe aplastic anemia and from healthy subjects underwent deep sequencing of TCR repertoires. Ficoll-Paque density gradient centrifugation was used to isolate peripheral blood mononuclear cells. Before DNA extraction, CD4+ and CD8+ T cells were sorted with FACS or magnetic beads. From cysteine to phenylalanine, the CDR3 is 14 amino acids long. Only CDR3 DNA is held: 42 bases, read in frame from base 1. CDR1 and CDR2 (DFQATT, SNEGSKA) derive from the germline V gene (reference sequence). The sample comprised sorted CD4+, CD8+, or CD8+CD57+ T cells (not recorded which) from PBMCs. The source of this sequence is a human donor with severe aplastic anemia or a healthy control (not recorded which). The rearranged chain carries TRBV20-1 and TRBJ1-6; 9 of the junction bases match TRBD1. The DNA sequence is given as TGCAGTGCAAACACAGGGGGCGCGAATTCACCTCTCCACTTT. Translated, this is CSANTGGANSPLHF.